The subject of this entry is one TCR beta chain. Its antigen remains undetermined. These data originate in a study of cytomegalovirus exposure and HLA in healthy donors (dated by TCRdb to about 2017). Notes on the research overall: According to an earlier analysis of a few hundred of the donors, some 180 million T cells yielded some 110 million unique TCR beta sequences and approximately 280 Gb of sequence data. To decide whether each TCR beta V gene segment behaved as functional or pseudogenic, an earlier analysis of some 570 of the donors relied on high-throughput TCR beta sequencing. The study combined high-throughput TCR immunosequencing, statistical association of individual TCRs with disease status, and machine learning to predict cytomegalovirus infection status. On average, 235,054 unique TCR beta nucleotide sequences were sequenced per donor among 398 genotyped donors of the cohort, with roughly 20% of those sequences being non-productive. A later genetic analysis took genome-wide SNP genotypes for about three fifths of the 666 donors and used that subset as a discovery cohort. HLA typing included class I and class II loci at four-digit resolution. The study aimed to test whether signatures of past pathogen exposure could be identified by cataloging public T cell receptors. All discovery cohort repertoires had been generated on a single sequencing platform. The number of typed donors differed by locus: 629-630 for A, B, C, DRB1 and DQB1; some 540 for DQA1; approximately 600 for DPA1; and about 450 for DPB1. To study patterns of TCR occurrence, a later analysis re-analyzed previously published TCR beta repertoires from 500 to 850 donors and added high-resolution HLA genotyping. Alongside the repertoire data, information on donor age, sex, ethnicity and CMV serostatus was compiled. Rather than using new phenotypic data, the later analysis identified candidate immune exposures from TCR beta sequences and from how often those sequences occurred across donors. A separate validation cohort of roughly 110 different subjects was used in addition to the 666-subject first cohort. Roughly 300 gigabases of sequencing data and around 85 million unique TCR sequences made up an early release that covered several hundred HLA-typed donors. Because of strong linkage in the cohort, roughly five DR-DQ haplotypes were treated as single units for association and clustering. The genetic ancestry cluster associated with self-reported Caucasian donors included 81% of the roughly 400 genotyped donors. Using immunosequencing, the study profiled T cell repertoires from fewer than 850 subjects and related those repertoires to cytomegalovirus serostatus.

The cohort consisted of 666 healthy bone marrow donors. At the time of sampling, all cohort members were nominally healthy, though unrecorded immune exposures were likely present. The donor tested CMV seronegative, placing the donor among the 350 to 400 seronegative members of the cohort. Each donor provided a peripheral blood sample, and peripheral blood mononuclear cells were used for TCR beta sequencing. Genomic DNA was extracted from the blood cell samples with the Qiagen DNeasy Blood Extraction Kit. Overall study results and their limits: A group of highly shared sequence variants was considered likely to be a technical artifact of the sequencing pipeline. Cytomegalovirus status was reported to be diagnosed by the classifier with high specificity and sensitivity in both the original and validation cohorts. Most CMV-associated TCR beta chains appeared to be HLA-restricted in a later analysis, and the HLA associations seemed to be driven largely by CMV exposure. Compared with the approximately 710-donor mean, donors in an Asian-associated ancestry cluster had fewer N-insertions in productive TCRs, according to a later genetic analysis. It was suggested by the authors that the approach could potentially be generalized to other disease states and immunological phenotypes. The earlier analysis of 450 to 700 of the donors excluded approximately 17 rarely observed V segments, including chromosome 9 orphons, because counts were too low. The study listed 150 to 200 TCR beta chains as associated with cytomegalovirus. A later genetic analysis associated a missense DCLRE1C variant with V-gene and J-gene trimming of TCR beta chains, and an independent cohort replicated the association. Because some donors lacked HLA typing at each locus, the association tests relied only on the typed subset. Strong co-occurrence of HLA alleles, especially DR and DQ, made assigning TCR associations to individual alleles difficult. Linkage disequilibrium might explain the correlated functional status among segregating V segments, but an unknown experimental factor could not be ruled out. A further reported finding was that TCR beta sequences accurately predicted the HLA-A and HLA-B alleles for most subjects in the first cohort. At a false discovery rate of 0.05, a later analysis linked 16,000 or so TCR beta sequences to specific HLA alleles. A later analysis found that HLA-associated TCR beta chains were more clonally expanded and had lower generation probabilities than equally common non-associated chains. Most TCR sequences were seen in very few donors, while some public TCRs were found in many individuals. According to a later analysis, parvovirus B19, influenza, CMV and Epstein-Barr virus appeared linked to several top co-occurrence clusters. The 87-base-pair reads could not distinguish some IMGT-functional V segments, including TRBV6-2 and TRBV6-3, so those segments were excluded. Broadly in line with IMGT annotations, most TCR beta V segments showed up in productive rearrangements about 87% or about 30% of the time in an earlier analysis of a few hundred of the donors. A later analysis found that TCR association rates varied across HLA loci, with DRB1 alleles showing the most associated TCRs and HLA-C alleles the fewest. In vitro tests confirmed that a few of the cytomegalovirus-associated TCR beta chains recognize cytomegalovirus antigens. Only TCR beta chains were sequenced in this cohort, and the absence of alpha or paired-chain data limited detectable features. Presence/absence analyses assumed roughly uniform sequencing depth across donors, an assumption that may not hold. CMV serostatus was the only immune exposure information available for the cohort.

Unmatched junction bases come to 4, with V trimmed by 6 bases and J by 2 bases. Taken from cysteine to phenylalanine, the CDR3 has 14 residues. Only CDR3 DNA is held: 42 bases, read in frame from base 1. Sequences MDHEN (CDR1) and SYDVKM (CDR2) are obtained from the germline V gene. Library prep was done by the immunoSEQ multiplex PCR assay. A mixture of 60 forward primers for TCR Vbeta segments and 13 reverse primers for TCR Jbeta segments was used in the multiplex PCR. The CDR3 region of rearranged TCR beta genes was amplified from genomic DNA by a multiplex PCR assay. On the Illumina HiSeq System, the amplified TCR beta libraries were sequenced as 87-base-pair reads. The paper's processing steps were these. A later analysis tallied 70 million to 100 million unique TCR beta chains across the 666 repertoires, and approximately 12 million of those chains were shared by two or more donors. A nearest-neighbor algorithm error-corrected the raw reads and collapsed the reads into unique sequences, merging closely related sequences to remove PCR and sequencing errors. CDR3 sequences were aligned to IMGT reference sequences to assign V, D and J gene segments. For a sequence to be retained, at least a six-nucleotide match to both a V gene segment and a J gene segment was required. Rearrangements were classified as productive when the CDR3 lacked stop codons and remained in frame with V and J, and all other rearrangements were classified as non-productive. Following IMGT convention, CDR3 was defined as the stretch from the second conserved V-encoded cysteine to the conserved J-encoded phenylalanine. The earlier analysis of more than 450 of the donors excluded sequences that lacked an unambiguous match to a single V gene segment. In an earlier analysis of 500 to 750 of the donors, V segments were called functional above 56.7% productive rearrangements and were called segregating when the between-donor standard deviation exceeded 5%. To diagnose cytomegalovirus status from the catalog of TCR beta chain sequences, a statistical classification framework was built. In a later analysis, TCR nucleotide sequences were compared against IMGT/GENE-DB human TR gene sequences so that V and J genes could be assigned. A later analysis assigned CDR3 sequences and most-parsimonious VDJ recombination scenarios with the TCRdist pipeline. In a later analysis, each TCR beta chain was defined by its CDR3 amino acid sequence together with its V-gene family, and reads lacking a unique V-gene family were excluded. As a way to deal with suspected cross-contamination and a sequencing artifact, a later analysis dropped approximately 590 nucleotide sequences that were highly shared and had low generation probability. In a later analysis, a clonal expansion index for each public chain was calculated from normalized within-repertoire ranks of inferred template counts. In a later analysis, generation probabilities were computed with a VDJ recombination model fitted to out-of-frame rearrangements, and the resulting probabilities were checked against IGoR. In a later analysis, hypergeometric tests were used to score TCR-TCR, TCR-HLA and TCR-CMV co-occurrence, with a repertoire-size bias correction applied to TCR pairs. To estimate false discovery rates, a later analysis permuted the HLA or CMV assignments 20 times. In a later analysis, co-occurring TCRs were grouped using DBSCAN, with TCRdist sequence similarity added in when clustering inside HLA-allele-positive subsets. Repertoires with fewer than 30,000 or more than 120,000 public chains, plus five repertoires with anomalous nucleotide sharing, were excluded from co-occurrence clustering. Not all clones reach the TCRdb copy of this immuneACCESS table, which keeps in-frame sequences only. Checked studies attribute under half of the gap to unresolved V genes and leave the rest unexplained. The V and J calls and clone size are taken from that table; D and trimming were inferred from the DNA. The sample's clone listing holds around 150,000 clones. Under 2.5% of the sample comes from the top ten.

This receptor chain uses TRBV28 and TRBJ1-5; a stretch of 7 junction bases matches TRBD1. Sequencing used PBMCs. This sequence was found in a young man in good health and CMV-seronegative. CDR3 protein: CASRSGGRNQPQHF. The DNA sequence is as follows: TGTGCCAGCAGATCAGGGGGTCGCAATCAGCCCCAGCATTTT.